Included here is one T cell receptor (beta chain) sequence, with context. TCRdb's table, derived via immunoSEQ multiplex PCR, lists solely in-frame clones and lacks some. The table includes around 220,000 clones, 88% detected once. This sample is part of a study of blood T cell repertoires in COVID-19. The sequencing input was PBMCs or T cells enriched from blood (not recorded which). The TCR originated in a woman aged 50 to 60 with acute COVID-19.

The CDR3 DNA sequence: TGTGCCAGCAGTGAAGTGTGGGGAGGGCAGCCCCAGCATTTT. Its protein is CASSEVWGGQPQHF. The chain couples TRBV2 to TRBJ1-5; no definite D call. The CDR3 length is 14 residues. Germline loops: CDR1 SNHLY, CDR2 FYNNEI. Between the trimmed V and J ends, which lost 1 base and 7 bases, there was a span of 11 bases.